This T cell receptor beta chain comes out of a study of beta chain features in type 1 diabetes. Study-wide context: Taken together, all samples contributed 107,917,701 examined sorted cells.

Concerning this clone: Antigen unknown.

Study-wide results and caveats: Type 1 diabetes patients showed a moderate but significant shortening of TCRB CDR3s in all four CD4+ subsets. When VDJ junctions were examined, type 1 diabetes patients showed fewer insertions and more deletions. Resolution of whether HLA type affects TCRB rearrangement was not achieved here.

The authors obtained over 98% purity in all sorted populations. Since all of the isolated RNA was reverse transcribed, expressed TCRB transcripts were what got sequenced. Profiled with immunoSEQ multiplex PCR; TCRdb holds only in-frame clones, not every one. This table holds hundreds of thousands of clones, about an eighth found once. The TCR was taken from a man between 18 and 29 years old with type 1 diabetes. The specimen sequenced was naive CD4+ T cells from blood.

The CDR3, as DNA: TGTGCCAGCAGCCCGACAGGGCGGAACACTGAAGCTTTCTTT. Its protein is CASSPTGRNTEAFF. The V and J genes are TRBV27 and TRBJ1-1; TRBD1 agrees at 7 bases. This CDR3 has 14 residues. The junction had 5 bases not matched to a gene; V was cut back by 6 bases and J by 1 base. Germline loops: CDR1 MNHEY, CDR2 SMNVEV (reference sequence).